The rows below give T cell receptor beta chains drawn from one sample of a study of graft-versus-host responses after intestinal transplantation. Clones were sequenced by immunoSEQ multiplex PCR, and TCRdb holds only the in-frame ones, with some missing. The table records about 7,700 clones, approximately 97% of them present only once. Sequenced here: PBMCs, sampled 23 days after intestinal transplant. The receptors derive from a human patient who received an intestinal transplant, so some T cells may come from the graft donor. CDR3s include the opening cysteine and the closing phenylalanine or tryptophan. D genes are given only for firm matches. Size is omitted from some rows. Given values are once, few, many or a class for expanded clones.

clone_size	v_call	d_call	j_call	cdr3_aa	cdr3_nt
NA	TRBV5-4	NA	TRBJ2-1	CASSGVAYNEQFF	TGTGCCAGCAGCGGGGTCGCCTACAATGAGCAGTTCTTC
NA	TRBV5-6	NA	TRBJ1-5	CASSLYDTSNQPQHF	TGTGCCAGCAGCTTGTACGACACTAGCAATCAGCCCCAGCATTTT
NA	TRBV27	TRBD1	TRBJ2-5	CASSPRQGGETQYF	TGTGCCAGCAGTCCCCGACAGGGTGGTGAGACCCAGTACTTC
NA	TRBV2	TRBD1	TRBJ1-1	CASRETGSDEAFF	TGTGCCAGCAGGGAGACAGGGTCGGATGAAGCTTTCTTT
NA	TRBV28	NA	TRBJ1-1	CASSLLSGGNTEAFF	TGTGCCAGCAGTCTGTTATCCGGCGGGAACACTGAAGCTTTCTTT
NA	TRBV7-6	NA	TRBJ1-1	CASSHGADTEAFF	TGTGCCAGCAGCCATGGGGCGGACACTGAAGCTTTCTTT
NA	TRBV10-3	NA	TRBJ1-3	CAISEDKRGSGNTIYF	TGTGCCATCAGTGAAGATAAGAGGGGATCTGGAAACACCATATATTTT
NA	TRBV6-1	NA	TRBJ2-7	CASSLPGQGSYEQYF	TGTGCCAGCAGTTTACCGGGACAAGGATCCTACGAGCAGTACTTC
NA	TRBV13	NA	TRBJ1-2	CASSFLGNSDGYTF	TGTGCCAGCAGCTTCCTCGGGAATTCGGATGGCTACACCTTC
NA	TRBV5-5	NA	TRBJ2-7	CASSVGGGSTYEQYF	TGTGCCAGCAGCGTCGGAGGGGGATCCACATACGAGCAGTACTTC
NA	TRBV27	NA	TRBJ2-3	CASSSGTPYTQYF	TGTGCCAGCAGTTCGGGTACACCATATACGCAGTATTTT
NA	TRBV6-5	NA	TRBJ2-3	CASSYSFTDTQYF	TGTGCCAGCAGTTACTCTTTCACAGATACGCAGTATTTT
NA	TRBV11-1	TRBD1	TRBJ2-7	CASSLGQGAHYEQYF	TGTGCCAGCAGCCTCGGACAGGGGGCACACTACGAGCAGTACTTC
NA	TRBV28	TRBD2	TRBJ2-3	CASTLRSPGGSDTQYF	TGTGCCAGCACCCTCCGCAGCCCGGGAGGATCGGATACGCAGTATTTT
NA	TRBV11-3	NA	TRBJ2-2	CASSFGSSVGELFF	TGTGCCAGCAGCTTCGGCAGCTCCGTCGGGGAGCTGTTTTTT
NA	TRBV29-1	TRBD1	TRBJ1-2	CSVQGARGYGYTF	TGCAGCGTGCAGGGGGCGCGAGGCTATGGCTACACCTTC
NA	TRBV7-9	NA	TRBJ2-4	CASSLGGLAKNIQYF	TGTGCCAGCAGCTTAGGCGGGCTAGCCAAAAACATTCAGTACTTC
NA	TRBV7-3	TRBD2	TRBJ2-1	CASSLTSRSGTYNEQFF	TGTGCCAGCAGCTTAACGAGCCGCAGCGGGACCTACAATGAGCAGTTCTTC
NA	TRBV27	NA	TRBJ2-7	CASSFSGDEQYF	TGTGCCAGCAGTTTCTCGGGTGACGAGCAGTACTTC
once	TRBV6-5	NA	TRBJ1-1	CASSYSGQTEAFF	TGTGCCAGCAGTTACTCCGGACAGACTGAAGCTTTCTTT
NA	TRBV27	NA	TRBJ2-7	CASSLPSCLGGDYEQYF	TGTGCCAGCAGTCTCCCTTCGTGCCTTGGAGGGGACTACGAGCAGTACTTC
NA	TRBV4-2	TRBD1	TRBJ1-3	CASSQQERQGAGNTIYF	TGTGCCAGCAGCCAACAAGAGAGACAGGGGGCTGGAAACACCATATATTTT
NA	TRBV11-2	NA	TRBJ2-3	CASSLVAGGSTDTQYF	TGTGCCAGCAGCTTAGTCGCTGGGGGGAGCACAGATACGCAGTATTTT
NA	TRBV28	NA	TRBJ1-1	CASSPTGNTEAFF	TGTGCCAGCAGTCCCACGGGGAACACTGAAGCTTTCTTT
NA	TRBV7-2	NA	TRBJ2-1	CASSLVPPGLEQFF	TGTGCCAGCAGCTTAGTACCCCCAGGGTTGGAGCAGTTCTTC
NA	TRBV11-2	NA	TRBJ1-1	CASSSLNWAEAFF	TGTGCCAGCAGCTCCCTAAACTGGGCTGAAGCTTTCTTT
once	TRBV2	NA	TRBJ2-7	CASTPNRAQYF	TGTGCCAGCACTCCCAACCGAGCGCAGTACTTC
NA	TRBV27	TRBD2	TRBJ2-5	CASSQTSGFQETQYF	TGTGCCAGCAGCCAGACTAGCGGTTTTCAAGAGACCCAGTACTTC
NA	TRBV7-3	NA	TRBJ2-2	CASSSHKTGELFF	TGTGCCAGCAGCTCCCATAAAACCGGGGAGCTGTTTTTT
few	TRBV9	TRBD2	TRBJ2-5	CASSPGGGLTETQYF	TGTGCCAGCAGCCCTGGGGGGGGTTTGACGGAGACCCAGTACTTC
NA	TRBV13	NA	TRBJ2-1	CASAPAEQAVFGNEQFF	TGTGCCAGCGCCCCAGCGGAGCAGGCCGTTTTTGGCAATGAGCAGTTCTTC
few	TRBV7-9	NA	TRBJ2-7	CASITGIHEQYF	TGTGCCAGCATCACGGGGATCCACGAGCAGTACTTC
NA	TRBV27	NA	TRBJ2-7	CASSFDGTAAYEQYF	TGTGCCAGCAGTTTTGATGGGACGGCCGCCTACGAGCAGTACTTC
NA	TRBV29-1	NA	TRBJ2-5	CSVLGGRAGETQYF	TGCAGCGTTTTGGGTGGCCGGGCGGGGGAGACCCAGTACTTC
NA	TRBV13	TRBD2	TRBJ2-4	CASSLYPSGKNIQYF	TGTGCCAGCAGCTTATACCCTAGCGGAAAGAACATTCAGTACTTC
NA	TRBV5-1	TRBD2	TRBJ2-5	CASSLGEGLETQYF	TGCGCCAGCAGCTTGGGGGAGGGTCTGGAGACCCAGTACTTC
NA	TRBV10-3	TRBD2	TRBJ2-1	CAIRVSSSGLASYNEQFF	TGTGCCATCAGGGTATCCTCTAGCGGATTAGCAAGCTACAATGAGCAGTTCTTC
NA	TRBV9	TRBD2	TRBJ2-5	CASSASGGPETQYF	TGTGCCAGCAGCGCATCGGGAGGGCCGGAGACCCAGTACTTC
NA	TRBV18	TRBD1	TRBJ1-2	CASSPNVSPGGVSGYTF	TGTGCCAGCTCACCTAATGTCTCTCCAGGGGGCGTTAGTGGCTACACCTTC
NA	TRBV11-2	TRBD2	TRBJ2-1	CASSLDSAGTRGYEQFF	TGTGCCAGCAGCTTAGACTCAGCGGGGACGAGAGGCTATGAGCAGTTCTTC
NA	TRBV7-3	NA	TRBJ2-2	CASSTTTGELFF	TGTGCCAGCAGCACCACGACCGGGGAGCTGTTTTTT
NA	TRBV7-9	TRBD1	TRBJ2-7	CASSPDRGPYEQYF	TGTGCCAGCAGCCCGGACAGGGGGCCCTACGAGCAGTACTTC
NA	TRBV5-4	NA	TRBJ2-5	CASSSLFPQETQYF	TGTGCCAGCAGCTCCCTTTTTCCCCAAGAGACCCAGTACTTC